The 30 T cell receptor beta chains in this list originate from one sample, sequenced in a study of blood T cells in healthy people across ages. A sample-barcoded 5' primer and a J-beta primer mix were used in a second PCR of roughly 7 to 11 cycles. TCRdb analysed the 5' RACE reads with MiXCR anew, one entry per CDR3 protein. This sample has approximately 1.5 million distinct CDR3 sequences, with roughly 43% found just once. Specimen: blood. Source of these receptors: a woman aged 18-35 years in good health.

Only a few counts were recorded for this clonotype. V is TRBV12-3 or TRBV12-4 and J is TRBJ2-7; D gene ambiguous. The length of the CDR3 is 14 residues. Trimming removed 2 bases from V and 5 bases from J, with 13 bases in between. The CDR3 bases are TGTGCCAGCAGTTTAATGGCAGGAACACACGAGCAGTACTTC. Amino acids: CASSLMAGTHEQYF.

This clonotype was counted a few times. V and J are TRBV29-1 and TRBJ2-1, with D unclear. The CDR3 consists of 13 residues. Trimming shortened V by 4 bases and J by 3 bases, and 10 bases separated the two germline ends. Germline V CDR1 and CDR2: SQVTM, ANQGSEA. The CDR3 DNA is TGCAGCGTTGGCAGGCAGCTCTACAATGAGCAGTTCTTC. It specifies CSVGRQLYNEQFF.

This clonotype was found a few times. The V call is TRBV20-1, the J call TRBJ1-6; D ambiguous. Germline values: CDR1 DFQATT, CDR2 SNEGSKA (reference sequence). The V gene lost 3 bases and the J gene lost 9 bases, with 15 bases spanning the gap. This CDR3 is 14 amino acids long. The CDR3: CSARPDLWPSPLHF. CDR3 in DNA: TGCAGTGCTAGGCCCGACCTTTGGCCTTCACCCCTCCACTTT.

The rearrangement uses TRBV2 and TRBJ2-3; the match to TRBD2 covers 7 bases. Germline loops: CDR1 SNHLY, CDR2 FYNNEI. The CDR3 runs 16 residues. The trim removed 5 bases at V and 1 base at J, leaving 9 bases unmatched. The CDR3 nucleotides are TGTGCCAGCAGTCGGGACTACCAAATAGGCACAGATACGCAGTATTTT. Its protein is CASSRDYQIGTDTQYF.

This chain joins TRBV4-1 and TRBJ1-2; maybe TRBD1 (5 bases). V lost 2 bases and J 3 bases, leaving 13 bases between the germline ends. The CDR3 is 15 amino acids. Germline V lookup: CDR1 MGHRA, CDR2 YSYEKL. The CDR3 loop reads CASSQFSRGYYGYTF. As DNA, the CDR3 is TGCGCCAGCAGCCAATTTTCCCGGGGGTACTATGGCTACACCTTC.

The chain carries TRBV7-2 and TRBJ2-3; D is unclear. CDR1 SGHTA and CDR2 FQGNSA come from the germline V gene. The CDR3 has 15 amino acids. The V and J ends lost 1 base and 2 bases respectively, with 10 bases between them. CDR3 coding DNA: TGTGCCAGCAGCTTAGTACGCAGGACCACAGATACGCAGTATTTT. Protein sequence: CASSLVRRTTDTQYF.

In nucleotides, the CDR3 is TGTGCCAGCAGTCGACACTCCGGGACTAGCGGGGGCATTTCCTACAATGAGCAGTTCTTC. It encodes CASSRHSGTSGGISYNEQFF. This chain uses TRBV12-3 or TRBV12-4 with TRBJ2-1; 14 bases agree with TRBD2. J lost 1 base, V lost 5 bases, and 13 bases had no gene match. This CDR3 contains 20 residues.

At least ten counts were recorded for this clonotype. The chain carries TRBV12-3 or TRBV12-4 and TRBJ2-1, with D perhaps matching TRBD1 or TRBD2 (5 bases each). V was clipped by 6 bases and J by 8 bases, with 23 bases between them. The CDR3 has 16 residues. CDR3 bases: TGTGCCAGCAGCCCCGGGACCCAAGAAGGGCTGGATGAGCAGTTCTTC. Translation gives CASSPGTQEGLDEQFF.

In this sample, this clonotype turned up many times. The rearrangement joins TRBV27 to TRBJ2-7; 8 bases are shared with TRBD2. The CDR3 consists of 15 residues. The germline V gene encodes CDR1 MNHEY and CDR2 SMNVEV (reference sequence). The V gene end was trimmed by 4 bases and the J gene end by 4 bases; junction bases not matched to a gene: 9. The CDR3 sequence is CASSSLSGSYYEQYF. As DNA, the CDR3 is TGTGCCAGCAGTTCTTTAAGCGGGAGTTATTACGAGCAGTACTTC.

V usage is TRBV12-3 or TRBV12-4 and J usage is TRBJ2-4, with 9 bases matching TRBD1. Matching the DNA end better, TRBJ2-7 makes the J call doubtful. The CDR3 contains 14 residues. CDR3 sequence: CASSSTGGRNEQYF. CDR3 DNA sequence: TGTGCCAGCAGTTCGACAGGGGGGAGGAACGAGCAGTACTTC.

This clonotype has a handful of counts. The rearrangement uses TRBV27 and TRBJ1-5; 7 bases align to TRBD1. The length of the CDR3 is 16 residues. J gave up 5 bases and V 5 bases, and 12 bases lay outside the gene matches. The germline gives CDR1 MNHEY, CDR2 SMNVEV (reference sequence). The CDR3, as DNA: TGTGCCAGCAGTCCCGATCCGACAGGGCAATATCAGCCCCAGCATTTT. Its translation is CASSPDPTGQYQPQHF.

The gene calls are TRBV6-5 and TRBJ2-5; D is perhaps TRBD1 (6 bases). The J call may be faulty, since TRBJ2-1 better matches the DNA end. CDR1 is MNHEY and CDR2 is SVGAGI in the germline V gene. The CDR3 consists of 15 residues. The CDR3 DNA reads TGTGCCAGCAGTTACTCGACAGGCGAATGGGAGACCCAGTTCTTC. It is translated as CASSYSTGEWETQFF.

As to this clonotype: A junction boundary mismatches the germline segment, possibly from a read error. The chain couples TRBV30 to TRBJ1-1; D perhaps matches TRBD1 (6 bases). CDR3 size: 14 residues. Germline V gene data show CDR1 as GTSNPN and CDR2 as SVGIG (reference sequence). The CDR3 here is CAWSAGTFETGAFF. The CDR3 region has the DNA TGTGCCTGGAGTGCTGGGACATTCGAGACTGGAGCTTTCTTT.

This chain connects TRBV9 to TRBJ2-5; 9 bases are a match to TRBD2. The germline V gene encodes CDR1 SGDLS and CDR2 YYNGEE. V was clipped by 3 bases and J by 2 bases; unmatched bases: 8. The CDR3 has 16 residues. The DNA of the CDR3 is TGTGCCAGCAGCGCAGAGCGGGGGGCGGGACAAGAGACCCAGTACTTC. Translation: CASSAERGAGQETQYF.

J is TRBJ1-1 and V is TRBV30; 7 bases agree with TRBD1. Trimming at V came to 0 bases and at J to 5 bases, leaving 6 bases not matched to a gene. This CDR3 has 14 amino acids. Germline values: CDR1 GTSNPN, CDR2 SVGIG (reference sequence). As DNA, the CDR3 is TGTGCCTGGAGTGTACACAGGGGAGGTACTGAAGCTTTCTTT. It specifies CAWSVHRGGTEAFF. Looking up the rest from reference TRBV30 and TRBJ1-1 gives the full variable domain: SQTIHQWPATLVQPVGSPLSLECTVEGTSNPNLYWYRQAAGRGLQLLFYSVGIGQISSEVPQNLSASRPQDRQFILSSKKLLLSDSGFYLCAWSVHRGGTEAFFGQGTRLTVV.

The rearrangement joins TRBV7-2 to TRBJ1-1, with D possibly TRBD1 on 5 matching bases. Per the germline V gene, CDR1 is SGHTA and CDR2 is FQGNSA. The CDR3 sequence is 14 residues long. With 8 bases removed from V and 4 bases from J, the gap between germline ends came to 17 bases. The CDR3 sequence is CASLGQARGTEAFF. DNA for the CDR3: TGTGCCAGCCTGGGGCAGGCGCGAGGCACTGAAGCTTTCTTT.

With respect to this clonotype: A much larger clone lies a single base off, so this may be a read error. The J gene is TRBJ2-7, the V gene TRBV2; the D is unclear. The CDR3 loop spans 11 amino acids. Trimming pared 6 bases from V and 1 base from J, leaving 4 bases between. Germline V gives CDR1 SNHLY, CDR2 FYNNEI. The CDR3, as DNA: TGTGCCAGCAGAGAATCCTACGAGCAGTACTTC. Translated: CASRESYEQYF.

The gene calls are TRBV6-2 or TRBV6-3 and TRBJ1-1, with D hard to call. The CDR3 has 13 amino acids. The germline V gene has CDR1 MNHEY and CDR2 SVGEGT. V lost 6 bases and J lost 1, with 9 bases in between. In nucleotides, the CDR3 is TGTGCCAGCAGACCGGACGGGAACACTGAAGCTTTCTTT. Translating it yields CASRPDGNTEAFF.

The V gene is TRBV6-2 or TRBV6-3, the J gene TRBJ2-7, with D possibly TRBD1 on 6 matching bases. V was pared by 0 bases and J by 1 base, with 13 bases between. The CDR3 contains 16 residues. CDR1 is MNHEY and CDR2 is SVGEGT in the germline V gene. The CDR3 here is CASSYSARGLSYEQYF. The CDR3 coding sequence is TGTGCCAGCAGTTACTCAGCCAGGGGCCTTTCCTACGAGCAGTACTTC.

The genes are TRBV2 and TRBJ1-3, with D hard to call. Germline assignment: CDR1 SNHLY and CDR2 FYNNEI. The CDR3 sequence is 15 residues long. V shed 4 bases and J shed 0 bases, with 10 bases lying between them. The CDR3 region is CASSGVSTSGNTIYF. The DNA for the CDR3 is TGTGCCAGCAGTGGAGTCTCCACCTCTGGAAACACCATATATTTT.

V and J are TRBV5-1 and TRBJ1-4; 7 nucleotides agree with TRBD1. The V gene end was trimmed by 2 bases and the J gene end by 7 bases; junction bases not matched to a gene: 8. Per germline, CDR1 SGHRS and CDR2 YFSETQ. CDR3 length: 15 residues. The CDR3 coding sequence is TGCGCCAGCAGCTTAGGGGACAGTTCCGTTGAAAAACTGTTTTTT. This translates into CASSLGDSSVEKLFF.

This clonotype was counted at least ten times. The chain employs TRBV12-3 or TRBV12-4 and TRBJ2-7; D is undetermined. Deletions cut 3 bases from V and 7 bases from J, with 7 bases between. The CDR3 extends over 11 amino acids. The CDR3 DNA follows: TGTGCCAGCAGTTTTTCGGGTGAGCAGTACTTC. Its protein is CASSFSGEQYF.

A word on this clonotype: A read error may explain this, as a much larger clone is one base away. The chain is built from TRBV11-2 and TRBJ2-7; maybe TRBD1 (5 bases). Germline CDR1 SGHAT, CDR2 FQNNGV. The CDR3 contains 14 residues. The CDR3 coding sequence is TGTGCCAACAGCTTCCACAGGAGCTCCTACGAGCAGTACTTC. This sequence encodes CANSFHRSSYEQYF.

The gene calls are TRBV29-1 and TRBJ2-7; a weak D match, TRBD1 (5 bases). This CDR3 spans 13 amino acids. V dropped 4 bases and J dropped 10 bases, with 20 bases sitting between them. Germline V gene lookup returns CDR1 SQVTM and CDR2 ANQGSEA. CDR3 nucleotides: TGCAGCGTTGTCCAGGGCGGCCAAGAGATCCAGTACTTC. It is translated as CSVVQGGQEIQYF.

Remarks on this clonotype: At one end, the junction sequence differs from germline, possibly due to a read error. The chain recombines TRBV18 with TRBJ2-7, with 10 bases lining up with TRBD1. The CDR3 length is 14 residues. The germline gives CDR1 KGHSH, CDR2 LQKENI. DNA of the CDR3: TGTGCCAGCTCATCGGGACAGGGGACCTACGGGCAGTACTTC. This translates into CASSSGQGTYGQYF.

The V and J genes are TRBV20-1 and TRBJ2-3; D may match TRBD1 or TRBD2 (6 bases each). The CDR3 is made up of 14 amino acids. V lost 6 bases and J lost 5, with 18 bases in between. Germline CDR1 DFQATT, CDR2 SNEGSKA (reference sequence). The CDR3 reads CSAEDWGRGDTQYF. The CDR3 DNA follows: TGCAGTGCGGAAGATTGGGGGCGGGGAGATACGCAGTATTTT.

The chain recombines TRBV15 with TRBJ2-2; a possible D gene is TRBD1 (6 bases). CDR3 length: 16 residues. CDR1 and CDR2 from the germline V gene are LNHNV and YYDKDF (reference sequence). The germline V and J ends were trimmed by 2 bases and 2 bases, with 12 bases remaining between them. Here the CDR3 reads CATSRSPGQNTGELFF. The CDR3 DNA sequence: TGTGCCACCAGCAGATCCCCGGGACAAAACACCGGGGAGCTGTTTTTT.

This clonotype has more than one count but fewer than ten. The chain links TRBV12-3 or TRBV12-4 to TRBJ1-2; D perhaps matches TRBD1 (5 bases). Deletions cut 2 bases from V and 7 bases from J, with 11 bases between. This CDR3 comprises 13 residues. The CDR3 protein is CASSLRGLVGYTF. The CDR3 region has the DNA TGTGCCAGCAGTTTAAGGGGCCTCGTTGGCTACACCTTC.

The chain uses TRBV5-1 and TRBJ2-7, with 9 nucleotides matching TRBD2. After removal of 4 bases from V and 7 bases from J, the junction contained 6 bases not matched to a gene. Germline-derived CDR1 and CDR2 are SGHRS and YFSETQ. This CDR3 has 13 amino acids. In nucleotides, the CDR3 is TGCGCCAGCAGCACTCTAGCGGGAAATGAGCAGTACTTC. Amino acid sequence: CASSTLAGNEQYF.

The chain links TRBV15 to TRBJ2-4; no firm D call. V was shortened by 2 bases and J by 13 bases, with 12 bases between the two germline ends. The CDR3 consists of 12 residues. Germline CDR1 LNHNV, CDR2 YYDKDF (reference sequence). As DNA, the CDR3 is TGTGCCACCAGCAGAACGTTCAATGAGCAGTACTTC. It is translated as CATSRTFNEQYF.